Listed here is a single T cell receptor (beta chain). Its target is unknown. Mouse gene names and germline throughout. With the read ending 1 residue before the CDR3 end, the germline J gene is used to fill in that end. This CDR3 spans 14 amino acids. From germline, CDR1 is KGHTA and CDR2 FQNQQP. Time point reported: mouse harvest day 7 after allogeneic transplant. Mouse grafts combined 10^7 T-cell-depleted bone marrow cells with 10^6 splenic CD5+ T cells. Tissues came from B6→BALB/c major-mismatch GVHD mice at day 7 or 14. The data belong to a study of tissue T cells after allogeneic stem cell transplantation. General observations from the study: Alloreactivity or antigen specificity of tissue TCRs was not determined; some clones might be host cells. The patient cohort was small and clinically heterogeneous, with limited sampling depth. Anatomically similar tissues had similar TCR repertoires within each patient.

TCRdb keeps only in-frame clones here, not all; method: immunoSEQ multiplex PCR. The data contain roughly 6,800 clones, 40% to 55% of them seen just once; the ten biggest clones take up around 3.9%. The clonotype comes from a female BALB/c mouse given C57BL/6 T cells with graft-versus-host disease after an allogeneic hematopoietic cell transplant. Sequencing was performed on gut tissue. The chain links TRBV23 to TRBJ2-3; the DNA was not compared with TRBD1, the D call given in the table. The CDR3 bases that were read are TGCTCCAGCAGTAGGACAGGGGGCTTAGAAACGCTGTAT. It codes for CSSSRTGGLETLY. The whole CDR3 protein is CSSSRTGGLETLYF.